The 18 T cell receptor beta chains presented below share a single source sample, sequenced in a study of early T cells in non-severe SARS-CoV-2 infection. MiXCR, run by TCRdb on the 5' RACE reads, gives a single entry per CDR3 protein. The table shows about 49,000 distinct CDR3 sequences, with about 6% occurring only once. Sequenced material: whole blood, taken at baseline. The receptors here all came from an adult who was a healthcare worker with PCR-confirmed SARS-CoV-2 infection or an uninfected control (not recorded which).

This chain connects TRBV7-2 to TRBJ2-3; perhaps D is TRBD1 or TRBD2 (5 bases each). The CDR3 contains 13 residues. V lost 5 bases and J 5 bases, leaving 11 bases between the germline ends. From germline, CDR1 is SGHTA and CDR2 FQGNSA. CDR3: CASSRGRRDTQYF. CDR3 DNA: TGTGCCAGCAGCAGGGGACGGAGAGATACGCAGTATTTT.

This clonotype was recorded at least ten times. V usage is TRBV20-1 and J usage is TRBJ1-5; 9 bases are a match to TRBD1. There are 15 residues in the CDR3. Trimming at V came to 3 bases and at J to 2 bases, leaving 5 bases not matched to a gene. The germline V gene encodes CDR1 DFQATT and CDR2 SNEGSKA (reference sequence). CDR3 loop: CSARTGGWRNQPQHF. The CDR3 DNA reads as TGCAGTGCTAGGACAGGGGGTTGGCGCAATCAGCCCCAGCATTTT.

This chain connects TRBV7-9 to TRBJ2-6; D ambiguous. The germline V gene encodes CDR1 SEHNR and CDR2 FQNEAQ (reference sequence). The CDR3 runs to 16 residues. With 5 bases removed from V and 1 base from J, the gap between germline ends came to 12 bases. This chain's CDR3 is CASSPFYRSGANVLTF. Written as DNA, the CDR3 is TGTGCCAGCAGCCCCTTTTACAGATCTGGGGCCAACGTCCTGACTTTC.

This clonotype was picked up a small number of times. The chain has TRBV18 and TRBJ2-2; 7 bases fit TRBD1. From germline, CDR1 is KGHSH and CDR2 LQKENI. This CDR3 has 16 amino acids. The J segment lost 6 bases and the V segment lost 3 bases, leaving 10 bases of the junction unmatched. The CDR3 nucleotides read TGTGCCAGCTCACCGACAGGGACCCTGGAGGCCGGGGAGCTGTTTTTT. This sequence encodes CASSPTGTLEAGELFF.

This clonotype was found many times. The chain has TRBV12-3 or TRBV12-4 and TRBJ2-2; D is unclear. The CDR3 extends over 12 amino acids. Deletions cut 5 bases from V and 6 bases from J, with 7 bases between. This chain's CDR3 is CASSPRSGELFF. In DNA, the CDR3 is TGTGCCAGCAGTCCGCGATCCGGGGAGCTGTTTTTT.

This chain links TRBV11-3 with TRBJ2-5, with 12 bases identical to TRBD2. Per germline, CDR1 SGHNT and CDR2 YENEEA. The length of the CDR3 is 14 residues. Trimming took 4 bases from V and 4 from J; bases not matched to a gene: 1. The CDR3 protein is CASSSTSGGETQYF. In DNA, the CDR3 is TGTGCCAGCAGCTCGACTAGCGGGGGAGAGACCCAGTACTTC.

Many counts were recorded for this clonotype. The gene calls are TRBV29-1 and TRBJ2-1; possibly TRBD1 or TRBD2 for D (5 bases each). CDR3 size: 14 residues. Deletions cut 5 bases from V and 4 bases from J, with 15 bases between. The germline V gene has CDR1 SQVTM and CDR2 ANQGSEA. The CDR3 sequence is CSVRPRDPYNEQFF. CDR3 bases: TGCAGCGTTCGTCCCCGGGACCCATACAATGAGCAGTTCTTC.

This clonotype occurred many times. This chain links TRBV7-2 with TRBJ2-7; TRBD1 aligns across 9 bases. This CDR3 region has 15 residues. The germline V gene has CDR1 SGHTA and CDR2 FQGNSA. The ends lost 5 bases at V and 3 bases at J; junction bases unmatched: 8. The CDR3 spells CASSPTTGQGYEQYF. DNA of the CDR3: TGTGCCAGCAGCCCAACCACGGGACAGGGCTACGAGCAGTACTTC.

This clonotype showed up just a few times. The chain links TRBV11-2 to TRBJ1-4; 9 positions agree with TRBD1. This CDR3 has 15 residues. In germline, CDR1 is SGHAT, CDR2 FQNNGV. Unmatched junction bases numbered 8, after V lost 5 bases and J lost 7 bases. The CDR3, as DNA: TGTGCCAGCAGCCCCTGGACAGGGGTCAGTGAAAAACTGTTTTTT. Translated, it gives CASSPWTGVSEKLFF.

A few counts support this clonotype. The chain is built from TRBV4-3 and TRBJ1-6; D possibly corresponds to TRBD1 (5 bases). The CDR3 is made up of 13 amino acids. V was shortened by 1 base and J by 8 bases, with 6 bases between the two germline ends. The germline V gene has CDR1 LGHNA and CDR2 YSLEER. CDR3 residues: CASSQVGDSPLHF. DNA of the CDR3: TGCGCCAGCAGCCAAGTAGGGGATTCACCCCTCCACTTT.

This clonotype was counted many times. The V call is TRBV29-1, the J call TRBJ2-5; D may match TRBD1 or TRBD2 (5 bases each). The CDR3 consists of 16 residues. In germline, CDR1 is SQVTM, CDR2 ANQGSEA. V was shortened by 4 bases and J by 1 base, with 19 bases between the two germline ends. The chain's CDR3 is CSVAVVPGRPQETQYF. CDR3 in DNA: TGCAGCGTTGCGGTCGTCCCGGGACGGCCCCAAGAGACCCAGTACTTC. The full variable domain, rest sourced from reference TRBV29-1 and TRBJ2-5, is SAVISQKPSRDICQRGTSLTIQCQVDSQVTMMFWYRQQPGQSLTLIATANQGSEATYESGFVIDKFPISRPNLTFSTLTVSNMSPEDSSIYLCSVAVVPGRPQETQYFGPGTRLLVL.

This sequence joins TRBV10-3 and TRBJ2-3, with no clear D. The CDR3 runs 14 residues. Trimming took 3 bases from V and 4 from J, leaving 11 bases between them. Germline CDR1 and CDR2: ENHRY and SYGVKD. The CDR3 sequence is CAISELDGPDTQYF. The CDR3 coding sequence is TGTGCCATCAGTGAATTGGACGGCCCAGATACGCAGTATTTT.

V and J are TRBV12-3 or TRBV12-4 and TRBJ2-5, with D unclear. The CDR3 spans 11 residues. V was cut by 8 bases and J by 5 bases, with 9 bases left in between. Written as DNA, the CDR3 is TGTGCCAGCGAGAGTAGGGAGACCCAGTACTTC. Encoded protein: CASESRETQYF.

In this sample, this clonotype turned up many times. This chain links TRBV11-3 with TRBJ2-3; D remains ambiguous. With 1 base removed from V and 9 bases from J, the gap between germline ends came to 14 bases. The CDR3 sequence is 14 residues long. CDR1 and CDR2 (germline): SGHNT, YENEEA. As DNA, the CDR3 is TGTGCCAGCAGCTTAGCATGGCTTGGAGCGACGCAGTATTTT. Protein product: CASSLAWLGATQYF.

In this sample, this clonotype turned up many times. The rearrangement joins TRBV19 to TRBJ1-5; the D gene is possibly TRBD1 (5 bases). Germline loops: CDR1 LNHDA, CDR2 SQIVND (reference sequence). This CDR3 contains 16 residues. Trimming took 4 bases from V and 5 from J, leaving 18 bases between them. This CDR3 is CASSSLPGLAYQPQHF. The DNA of the CDR3 is TGTGCCAGTAGTAGCCTACCGGGGCTGGCGTATCAGCCCCAGCATTTT.

The chain carries TRBV7-2 and TRBJ2-7, with TRBD1 as a possible D gene (6 bases). V was cut by 5 bases and J by 6 bases, with 11 bases left in between. Germline values: CDR1 SGHTA, CDR2 FQGNSA. The CDR3 covers 12 residues. The CDR3 spells CASSPARGEQYF. DNA of the CDR3: TGTGCCAGCAGCCCGGCCAGGGGCGAGCAGTACTTC.

This clonotype was seen only a few times. This chain connects TRBV6-1 to TRBJ1-2, with 7 bases identical to TRBD1. With 4 bases clipped from V and 2 bases from J, the junction kept 4 bases outside the gene matches. CDR3 size: 14 residues. Germline V gives CDR1 MNHNS, CDR2 SASEGT. The CDR3 reads CASSAGTANYGYTF. The CDR3, as DNA: TGTGCCAGCAGTGCAGGGACAGCGAACTATGGCTACACCTTC.

The chain joins TRBV4-3 to TRBJ1-4; 10 nucleotides line up with TRBD1. Per the germline V gene, CDR1 is LGHNA and CDR2 is YSLEER. The CDR3 consists of 15 residues. The V and J ends lost 3 bases and 4 bases, in that order; junction bases with no gene match: 2. CDR3 residues: CASSQRTGGNEKLFF. The CDR3 coding sequence is TGCGCCAGCAGCCAGAGGACAGGGGGTAATGAAAAACTGTTTTTT.